This T cell receptor beta chain was captured by sequencing in a study of neurological immune-mediated disorders. The team produced cDNA through 5'RACE using 10-nucleotide random UMIs. Via MiXCR, TCRdb re-called the 5' RACE reads, giving one row per CDR3 protein. The table includes some 46,000 distinct CDR3 sequences, approximately 10% detected once. CDR1 and CDR2 (germline): SGHRS, YFSETQ. Losses at the gene ends were 6 bases for V and 1 base for J; bases not matched to a gene: 4. CDR3 length equals 14 residues. This clonotype was counted many times. This chain uses TRBV5-1 with TRBJ2-1; the match to TRBD2 covers 7 bases. The source material was PBMCs. The clonotype was recovered from a man aged 65-85 years with HTLV-1-associated myelopathy (HAM/TSP). In DNA form, the CDR3 reads TGCGCCAGCAACATCGGGGGGTCCTACAATGAGCAGTTCTTC. Translation: CASNIGGSYNEQFF.